The 7 T cell receptor beta chains reported below all come from one sample, sequenced in a study of CD8+ T cells in alopecia areata. Extracted RNA was reverse transcribed into cDNA, the sequencing template. Libraries were prepared by immunoSEQ multiplex PCR; TCRdb keeps only in-frame clonotypes and omits some of them. Of a few hundred thousand clones detected, about 58% appear once; the ten largest clones hold about 1.6%. Sample treatment: oral pan-JAK inhibitor, 5-10 mg twice daily. Specimen: CD4+ T cells sorted from blood, collected at week 4, from a patient treated with tofacitinib. The receptors here all came from a human donor with alopecia areata.

The chain carries TRBV2 and TRBJ2-4; TRBD2 matches 9 bases. With V trimmed by 6 bases and J by 7 bases, 10 bases remained unmatched. Germline loops: CDR1 SNHLY, CDR2 FYNNEI. CDR3 length equals 15 residues. The chain's CDR3 is CASRDVRGGRNIQYF. CDR3 DNA: TGTGCCAGCAGGGACGTGCGGGGGGGCCGGAACATTCAGTACTTC.

The rearrangement links TRBV30 to TRBJ2-3; a possible D gene is TRBD1 (6 bases). CDR1 GTSNPN and CDR2 SVGIG come from the germline V gene (reference sequence). CDR3 length: 14 amino acids. V shed 3 bases and J shed 5 bases, with 15 bases lying between them. The CDR3 DNA reads as TGTGCCTGGAGCTCGACAGGAAGGGGAGATACGCAGTATTTT. Protein product: CAWSSTGRGDTQYF.

V usage is TRBV27 and J usage is TRBJ2-3; D gene uncertain. Germline V gene lookup returns CDR1 MNHEY and CDR2 SMNVEV (reference sequence). V shed 2 bases and J shed 6 bases, with 6 bases lying between them. The CDR3 runs to 12 residues. DNA of the CDR3: TGTGCCAGCAGTTTAACCGGGGATACGCAGTATTTT. Its translation: CASSLTGDTQYF.

The V gene is TRBV5-1, the J gene TRBJ1-2, with 7 bases identical to TRBD1. The CDR3 runs to 13 residues. Trimming removed 3 bases from V and 6 bases from J; junction bases left unmatched: 5. CDR1 SGHRS and CDR2 YFSETQ come from the germline V gene. The CDR3 protein is CASSSNRGDGYTF. The CDR3 region has the DNA TGCGCCAGCAGCTCGAACAGGGGTGATGGCTACACCTTC.

This rearrangement joins TRBV19 to TRBJ1-2, with a tentative D call TRBD1 (5 bases). The CDR3 is made up of 14 amino acids. V was pared by 7 bases and J by 7 bases, with 19 bases between. Germline V gene data show CDR1 as LNHDA and CDR2 as SQIVND (reference sequence). The CDR3, as DNA: TGTGCCAGTAACGCCGGGCTGAGTGGGGGTGGCTACACCTTC. Residues: CASNAGLSGGGYTF.

The chain is built from TRBV5-1 and TRBJ1-2; TRBD1 might be the D (6 bases). The CDR3 consists of 13 residues. Germline V lookup: CDR1 SGHRS, CDR2 YFSETQ. The V end was cut by 0 bases, the J end by 7 bases, with 10 bases between. Here the CDR3 reads CASSLDRDRGYTF. DNA for the CDR3: TGCGCCAGCAGCTTGGACAGGGATCGTGGCTACACCTTC.

The V and J genes are TRBV25-1 and TRBJ1-2; D is undetermined. The V gene lost 9 bases and the J gene lost 8 bases, with 16 bases spanning the gap. Germline V gene sequence: CDR1 MGHDK, CDR2 SYGVNS. The CDR3 contains 12 residues. The CDR3 sequence is CASMTPSKGYTF. The CDR3 nucleotides are TGTGCCAGTATGACACCTTCGAAGGGCTACACCTTC.